The 18 T cell receptor beta chains below come from one sample, sequenced in a study of cytomegalovirus exposure and HLA in healthy donors. Both 60 Vbeta primers and 13 Jbeta primers went into the PCR. The assay was immunoSEQ multiplex PCR, and TCRdb's table has in-frame clones only and misses some. The sample includes over 95,000 clones, around three quarters of them seen just once. The sample consisted of PBMCs. The receptors were gathered from a man aged 35-49 years in good health and CMV-seropositive.

With respect to this clone: The junction differs from germline at one of its ends, possibly a read error. The gene calls are TRBV6-6 and TRBJ1-5; no definite D call. Germline V lookup: CDR1 MNHNY, CDR2 SVGAGI (reference sequence). The CDR3 covers 14 residues. The CDR3: CASSYSEENQPQHF. In DNA, the CDR3 is TGTGCCAGCAGTTACTCGGAGGAGAATCAACCCCAGCATTTT.

This clone has only a few counts. This chain links TRBV28 with TRBJ1-6; TRBD1 aligns across 8 bases. The CDR3 covers 17 residues. V lost 6 bases and J lost 10; bases outside the gene matches: 17. CDR1 and CDR2 (germline): MDHEN, SYDVKM. CDR3 DNA sequence: TGTGCCAGCAGCAAGTCTGGCGCTAGGACAGGGAGGTCACCCCTCCACTTT. It yields the protein CASSKSGARTGRSPLHF.

The chain combines TRBV4-3 with TRBJ2-1, with TRBD1 matching over 10 bases. From germline, CDR1 is LGHNA and CDR2 YSLEER. J was trimmed by 6 bases and V by 1 base; bases with no gene match: 6. The CDR3 has 16 residues. The CDR3 coding sequence is TGCGCCAGCAGCCAAGTAACCGGGACAGGGGCCAATGAGCAGTTCTTC. Its protein is CASSQVTGTGANEQFF.

CDR3 coding DNA: TGTGCCAGCAGCTTAGGACTGACTTCCTACGAGCAGTACTTC. It specifies CASSLGLTSYEQYF. The J gene is TRBJ2-7, the V gene TRBV7-9; D is undetermined. This CDR3 is built from 14 residues. Germline CDR1 SEHNR, CDR2 FQNEAQ (reference sequence). V shed 1 base and J shed 1 base, with 8 bases lying between them.

V usage is TRBV27 and J usage is TRBJ2-5; a possible D gene is TRBD2 (5 bases). Trimming removed 1 base from V and 4 bases from J, with 13 bases in between. The CDR3 is made up of 15 amino acids. Germline V gives CDR1 MNHEY, CDR2 SMNVEV (reference sequence). The CDR3 is CASSLYDEGRETQYF. DNA for the CDR3: TGTGCCAGCAGTTTATATGACGAGGGTCGAGAGACCCAGTACTTC.

The chain joins TRBV2 to TRBJ2-2; D remains unclear. V shed 1 base and J shed 6 bases, with 6 bases lying between them. From germline, CDR1 is SNHLY and CDR2 FYNNEI. The CDR3 loop spans 13 amino acids. In DNA, the CDR3 is TGTGCCAGCAGTGAAGATCAGGCCGGGGAGCTGTTTTTT. Protein: CASSEDQAGELFF. Full variable domain (missing parts from reference TRBV2 and TRBJ2-2): EPEVTQTPSHQVTQMGQEVILRCVPISNHLYFYWYRQILGQKVEFLVSFYNNEISEKSEIFDDQFSVERPDGSNFTLKIRSTKLEDSAMYFCASSEDQAGELFFGEGSRLTVL.

This chain connects TRBV19 to TRBJ1-5; 7 nucleotides match TRBD1. V was pared by 0 bases and J by 4 bases, with 3 bases of the junction left unmatched. The CDR3 has 15 amino acids. Germline V gene sequence: CDR1 LNHDA, CDR2 SQIVND (reference sequence). In DNA form, the CDR3 reads TGTGCCAGTAGTATAGAAAGACAGGGAAATCAGCCCCAGCATTTT. Residues: CASSIERQGNQPQHF.

The gene calls are TRBV6-1 and TRBJ2-7; D may be TRBD1 (6 bases). Germline V lookup: CDR1 MNHNS, CDR2 SASEGT. V shed 2 bases and J shed 2 bases, with 7 bases lying between them. CDR3 length: 13 residues. The CDR3 DNA reads as TGTGCCAGCAGTGAAAACAGGGCCTACGAGCAGTACTTC. Its protein product is CASSENRAYEQYF.

This clone was picked up one time. In DNA form, the CDR3 reads TGCGCCAGCAGCCAGTCCGGGACTGGCTCCTACGAGCAGTACTTC. Its translation: CASSQSGTGSYEQYF. The rearrangement links TRBV4-3 to TRBJ2-5, with a tentative D call TRBD2 (6 bases). The J call may be faulty, since TRBJ2-7 better matches the DNA end. Per germline, CDR1 LGHNA and CDR2 YSLEER. The CDR3 spans 15 residues.

CDR3: CASSLWTGRSGGYTF. In nucleotides, the CDR3 is TGTGCCAGCAGCTTGTGGACAGGGAGGTCTGGTGGCTACACCTTC. The genes are TRBV5-6 and TRBJ1-2; 8 positions match TRBD1. V shed 1 base and J 7 bases; nucleotides not matched to a gene: 9. The CDR3 sequence is 15 residues long. Germline loops: CDR1 SGHDT, CDR2 YYEEEE.

The V call is TRBV11-2, the J call TRBJ2-3, with no clear D. Germline loops: CDR1 SGHAT, CDR2 FQNNGV. CDR3 length: 15 amino acids. Trimming left V 0 bases short and J 2 bases short, with 9 bases between. The CDR3 reads CASSLDGSYTDTQYF. In nucleotides, the CDR3 is TGTGCCAGCAGCTTAGATGGTAGCTACACAGATACGCAGTATTTT.

A single count supports this clone. This chain joins TRBV5-5 and TRBJ1-4, with D possibly TRBD1 on 5 matching bases. Germline CDR1 and CDR2: SGHKS and YYEKEE (reference sequence). The CDR3 runs 13 residues. V dropped 2 bases and J dropped 8 bases, with 10 bases sitting between them. The CDR3 bases are TGTGCCAGCAGCTTCGGGGGACGGGAAAAACTGTTTTTT. Translating it yields CASSFGGREKLFF.

The chain is built from TRBV5-5 and TRBJ1-4; a possible D gene is TRBD1 (5 bases). CDR1 is SGHKS, CDR2 YYEKEE, per germline (reference sequence). The CDR3 runs 15 residues. Trimming stripped 6 bases from V and 5 bases from J, with 17 bases between. CDR3 nucleotides: TGTGCCAGCACCCTCCGGGGGGTCGTAAATGAAAAACTGTTTTTT. It is translated as CASTLRGVVNEKLFF.

Points on this clone: One end of the junction fails to match germline, which may point to a read error. The chain uses TRBV7-3 and TRBJ2-6; the match to TRBD2 covers 10 bases. The germline gives CDR1 SGHTA, CDR2 FQGTGA. This CDR3 has 19 amino acids. The CDR3 bases are TGTGCCAGCAGAAAAACTAGCGGGGCCTTAACATCTGGGGCCAACGGCCTGACTTTC. It codes for CASRKTSGALTSGANGLTF.

The CDR3 is CASSTAGGPYEQYF. CDR3 in DNA: TGTGCCAGTAGTACGGCGGGGGGCCCCTACGAGCAGTACTTC. The chain joins TRBV19 to TRBJ2-7; 8 bases map to TRBD2. CDR3 length: 14 residues. Germline V gene lookup returns CDR1 LNHDA and CDR2 SQIVND (reference sequence). The ends lost 4 bases at V and 2 bases at J; junction bases unmatched: 4.

This clone was found a few times. The chain uses TRBV25-1 and TRBJ2-7; possibly TRBD1 for D (5 bases). The CDR3 sequence is 12 residues long. V lost 6 bases and J 3 bases, leaving 9 bases between the germline ends. CDR1 MGHDK and CDR2 SYGVNS come from the germline V gene. CDR3 loop: CASRAGHYEQYF. DNA for the CDR3: TGTGCCAGCAGGGCAGGACACTACGAGCAGTACTTC.

Only a few counts were recorded for this clone. The chain is built from TRBV5-1 and TRBJ2-4; perhaps TRBD2 as D (5 bases). This CDR3 spans 18 amino acids. Per the germline V gene, CDR1 is SGHRS and CDR2 is YFSETQ. Between the trimmed V and J ends, which lost 4 bases and 3 bases, there was a span of 23 bases. CDR3 sequence: CASSQVNVGPGSKNIQYF. CDR3 bases: TGCGCCAGCAGCCAGGTGAATGTGGGCCCGGGGAGCAAAAACATTCAGTACTTC.

This chain joins TRBV6-6 and TRBJ1-1; D is unclear. Looked up from germline, CDR1 is MNHNY and CDR2 is SVGAGI (reference sequence). V was shortened by 7 bases and J by 1 base, with 10 bases between the two germline ends. The CDR3 length is 13 residues. CDR3 protein: CASIPPENTEAFF. Here the CDR3 DNA reads TGTGCCAGCATTCCTCCAGAGAACACTGAAGCTTTCTTT.